This entry lists 21 T cell receptor beta chains sequenced from one sample in a study of identical twins (dated by TCRdb to about 2016). The receptor library was made with 5' RACE. Sequencing used an Illumina HiSeq 2000. TCRdb applied fastp at Q25 and MiXCR to the public reads, then kept only in-frame beta chains. Every distinct CDR3 protein forms one entry, paired with its most common genes and DNA. This sample lists 550,000 to 700,000 distinct CDR3 sequences; 21% were detected once. 4.3% of the sample comes from the top ten. These data also featured in a second study, about T cells expressing NK-cell markers.

The specimen was PBMCs. The receptors shown here come from a woman aged 18-35 years in good health.

The chain couples TRBV7-2 to TRBJ2-7; 7 bases align to TRBD2. The CDR3 totals 14 residues. CDR1 and CDR2 (germline): SGHTA, FQGNSA. V lost 5 bases to trimming and J lost 3 bases; unmatched junction nucleotides: 7. For the CDR3, the DNA is TGTGCCAGCAGCCCTAGCCCTAGCGGCTACGAGCAGTACTTC. It codes for CASSPSPSGYEQYF.

Details on this clonotype: A junction boundary mismatches the germline segment, possibly from a read error. V and J are TRBV27 and TRBJ2-7; D possibly corresponds to TRBD1 (6 bases). The germline V gene encodes CDR1 MNHEY and CDR2 SMNVEV (reference sequence). The CDR3 runs to 13 residues. The CDR3 sequence: CASSSLNRDERYF. In DNA form, the CDR3 reads TGTGCCAGCAGCTCCCTTAACAGGGACGAGCGGTACTTC.

The sample holds a few counts of this clonotype. The chain uses TRBV9 and TRBJ2-3, with 11 bases that match TRBD2. This CDR3 comprises 16 residues. V gave up 0 bases and J gave up 3 bases; unmatched junction bases: 3. The germline gives CDR1 SGDLS, CDR2 YYNGEE. CDR3 region: CASSVELAGVTDTQYF. The CDR3 region has the DNA TGTGCCAGCAGCGTAGAACTAGCGGGAGTGACAGATACGCAGTATTTT.

CDR3 sequence (DNA): TGCAGTGCTAAGGGACAGGCCTACGAGCAGTACTTC. This gives the protein CSAKGQAYEQYF. The gene calls are TRBV20-1 and TRBJ2-7; 8 nucleotides align to TRBD1. Trimming removed 4 bases from V and 2 bases from J; junction bases left unmatched: 1. Looked up from germline, CDR1 is DFQATT and CDR2 is SNEGSKA (reference sequence). The CDR3 is 12 amino acids.

There are many counts of this clonotype. The gene calls are TRBV7-2 and TRBJ2-7, with D tentatively TRBD1 (6 bases). The germline V and J ends were trimmed by 5 bases and 0 bases, with 14 bases remaining between them. The CDR3 totals 15 residues. Germline V CDR1 and CDR2: SGHTA, FQGNSA. As DNA, the CDR3 is TGTGCCAGCAGCAGCGGACAGTTCCGCTCCTACGAGCAGTACTTC. It is translated as CASSSGQFRSYEQYF.

The chain joins TRBV27 to TRBJ1-5; TRBD1 might be the D (6 bases). Germline CDR1 reads MNHEY; CDR2 reads SMNVEV (reference sequence). CDR3 size: 15 residues. V dropped 0 bases and J dropped 7 bases, with 13 bases sitting between them. CDR3 in amino acids: CASSLSWGANQPQHF. In nucleotides, the CDR3 is TGTGCCAGCAGTTTATCGTGGGGGGCCAACCAGCCCCAGCATTTT.

This clonotype was counted between two and nine times. CDR3 protein: CASSPQLGAEGYTF. Here the CDR3 DNA reads TGTGCCAGCAGCCCTCAGCTGGGGGCGGAGGGCTACACCTTC. This chain connects TRBV12-3 or TRBV12-4 to TRBJ1-2, with a tentative D call TRBD1 (6 bases). The CDR3 runs 14 residues. V was cut by 6 bases and J by 8 bases, with 19 bases left in between.

This clonotype was picked up a small number of times. V and J are TRBV20-1 and TRBJ1-2; unclear D gene. Trimming pared 3 bases from V and 4 bases from J, leaving 12 bases between. The CDR3 sequence is 13 residues long. Germline values: CDR1 DFQATT, CDR2 SNEGSKA (reference sequence). The CDR3 DNA reads TGCAGTGCTAGTGTGGTTACGGGCTATGGCTACACCTTC. Its protein product is CSASVVTGYGYTF.

The CDR3 loop reads CSVGPGIYGYTF. Here the CDR3 DNA reads TGCAGCGTTGGCCCCGGGATCTATGGCTACACCTTC. The chain has TRBV29-1 and TRBJ1-2; D gene ambiguous. The CDR3 consists of 12 residues. Trimming took off 4 bases at V and 4 bases at J, with 10 bases between the two ends. Germline V gene lookup returns CDR1 SQVTM and CDR2 ANQGSEA.

This chain joins TRBV20-1 and TRBJ2-7, with D tentatively TRBD1 (5 bases). The CDR3 is 16 residues long. Germline V gene sequence: CDR1 DFQATT, CDR2 SNEGSKA (reference sequence). V lost 0 bases and J lost 3, with 18 bases in between. Written as DNA, the CDR3 is TGCAGTGCTAGAGATCCTCAGGGTGGTTCCCGCTACGAGCAGTACTTC. The encoded protein is CSARDPQGGSRYEQYF.

The chain combines TRBV27 with TRBJ2-7, with 7 bases fitting TRBD2. CDR3 length: 14 amino acids. Germline trimming cut 2 bases from V and 6 bases from J; bases unmatched to any gene: 7. Germline values: CDR1 MNHEY, CDR2 SMNVEV (reference sequence). The CDR3 sequence: CASSLREGKGEQYF. The CDR3 region has the DNA TGTGCCAGCAGTTTAAGGGAGGGCAAGGGCGAGCAGTACTTC.

The chain joins TRBV7-9 to TRBJ2-3, with 8 bases identical to TRBD1. J lost 3 bases, V lost 4 bases, and 6 bases had no gene match. The CDR3 sequence is 15 residues long. Germline CDR1 is SEHNR and CDR2 is FQNEAQ (reference sequence). Written as DNA, the CDR3 is TGTGCCAGCAGCTCCCCCCGGACAGGGACAGATACGCAGTATTTT. It is translated as CASSSPRTGTDTQYF.

This rearrangement joins TRBV10-3 to TRBJ2-5, with TRBD1 as a possible D gene (5 bases). V lost 10 bases to trimming and J lost 1 base, with 13 bases between them. Germline V gene lookup returns CDR1 ENHRY and CDR2 SYGVKD. The CDR3 is made up of 13 amino acids. CDR3 protein: CATGLTAQETQYF. The CDR3 region has the DNA TGTGCCACCGGCCTGACAGCCCAAGAGACCCAGTACTTC.

The chain carries TRBV2 and TRBJ1-2; D is unresolved. Germline V gene sequence: CDR1 SNHLY, CDR2 FYNNEI. The CDR3 runs to 12 residues. The V and J ends lost 8 bases and 3 bases respectively, with 10 bases between them. The DNA for the CDR3 is TGTGCCAGCTTACCCACTCACTATGGCTACACCTTC. The encoded protein is CASLPTHYGYTF.

This chain joins TRBV7-2 and TRBJ2-7, with D perhaps matching TRBD2 (5 bases). The CDR3 runs 14 residues. CDR1 and CDR2 from the germline V gene are SGHTA and FQGNSA. The V and J ends lost 2 bases and 0 bases respectively, with 8 bases between them. The CDR3 protein is CASSLITSSYEQYF. The CDR3 bases are TGTGCCAGCAGCTTAATTACTAGCTCCTACGAGCAGTACTTC.

This clonotype occurred a few times. The chain employs TRBV7-9 and TRBJ1-1, with TRBD1 matching over 8 bases. This CDR3 has 15 residues. Germline assignment: CDR1 SEHNR and CDR2 FQNEAQ (reference sequence). The J segment lost 5 bases and the V segment lost 0 bases, leaving 5 bases of the junction unmatched. CDR3 sequence: CASSLALGQDTEAFF. The CDR3, as DNA: TGTGCCAGCAGCTTAGCTTTGGGACAGGATACTGAAGCTTTCTTT.

This rearrangement joins TRBV30 to TRBJ2-7; 8 bases are shared with TRBD2. Germline values: CDR1 GTSNPN, CDR2 SVGIG (reference sequence). After removal of 3 bases from V and 5 bases from J, the junction contained 6 bases not matched to a gene. This CDR3 comprises 13 residues. The CDR3 DNA reads TGTGCCTGGAGCCAGCGGGAGTACGACGAGCAGTACTTC. Translated: CAWSQREYDEQYF.

The genes are TRBV30 and TRBJ1-1; D is unclear. This CDR3 is 12 amino acids long. Looked up from germline, CDR1 is GTSNPN and CDR2 is SVGIG (reference sequence). The V gene lost 8 bases and the J gene lost 2 bases, with 12 bases spanning the gap. CDR3 DNA sequence: TGTGCCCGAGGGCTGACCAACACTGAAGCTTTCTTT. Amino acids: CARGLTNTEAFF.

This clonotype showed up just a few times. V gene TRBV12-3 or TRBV12-4 combines with J gene TRBJ2-3; 8 bases are shared with TRBD1. This CDR3 comprises 16 residues. The trim removed 6 bases at V and 6 bases at J, leaving 14 bases unmatched. The CDR3 DNA follows: TGTGCCAGCAGCCGAGTCTCAGGGGGCCTGGGGGATACGCAGTATTTT. Translation: CASSRVSGGLGDTQYF.

This chain connects TRBV20-1 to TRBJ2-1; 9 nucleotides line up with TRBD2. CDR1 is DFQATT and CDR2 is SNEGSKA in the germline V gene (reference sequence). This CDR3 region has 16 residues. After removal of 5 bases from V and 2 bases from J, the junction contained 10 bases not matched to a gene. The CDR3 loop reads CSALRGSGGPYNEQFF. CDR3 nucleotide sequence: TGCAGTGCTCTCCGGGGCAGCGGGGGGCCCTACAATGAGCAGTTCTTC.

The chain is built from TRBV5-1 and TRBJ2-1; TRBD2 matches 14 bases. Losses at the gene ends were 4 bases for V and 10 bases for J; bases not matched to a gene: 7. There are 15 residues in the CDR3. The V gene's germline CDR1 is SGHRS and CDR2 YFSETQ. The CDR3 here is CASSIGTSGSDEQFF. The DNA for the CDR3 is TGCGCCAGCAGCATTGGGACTAGCGGGAGTGACGAGCAGTTCTTC.